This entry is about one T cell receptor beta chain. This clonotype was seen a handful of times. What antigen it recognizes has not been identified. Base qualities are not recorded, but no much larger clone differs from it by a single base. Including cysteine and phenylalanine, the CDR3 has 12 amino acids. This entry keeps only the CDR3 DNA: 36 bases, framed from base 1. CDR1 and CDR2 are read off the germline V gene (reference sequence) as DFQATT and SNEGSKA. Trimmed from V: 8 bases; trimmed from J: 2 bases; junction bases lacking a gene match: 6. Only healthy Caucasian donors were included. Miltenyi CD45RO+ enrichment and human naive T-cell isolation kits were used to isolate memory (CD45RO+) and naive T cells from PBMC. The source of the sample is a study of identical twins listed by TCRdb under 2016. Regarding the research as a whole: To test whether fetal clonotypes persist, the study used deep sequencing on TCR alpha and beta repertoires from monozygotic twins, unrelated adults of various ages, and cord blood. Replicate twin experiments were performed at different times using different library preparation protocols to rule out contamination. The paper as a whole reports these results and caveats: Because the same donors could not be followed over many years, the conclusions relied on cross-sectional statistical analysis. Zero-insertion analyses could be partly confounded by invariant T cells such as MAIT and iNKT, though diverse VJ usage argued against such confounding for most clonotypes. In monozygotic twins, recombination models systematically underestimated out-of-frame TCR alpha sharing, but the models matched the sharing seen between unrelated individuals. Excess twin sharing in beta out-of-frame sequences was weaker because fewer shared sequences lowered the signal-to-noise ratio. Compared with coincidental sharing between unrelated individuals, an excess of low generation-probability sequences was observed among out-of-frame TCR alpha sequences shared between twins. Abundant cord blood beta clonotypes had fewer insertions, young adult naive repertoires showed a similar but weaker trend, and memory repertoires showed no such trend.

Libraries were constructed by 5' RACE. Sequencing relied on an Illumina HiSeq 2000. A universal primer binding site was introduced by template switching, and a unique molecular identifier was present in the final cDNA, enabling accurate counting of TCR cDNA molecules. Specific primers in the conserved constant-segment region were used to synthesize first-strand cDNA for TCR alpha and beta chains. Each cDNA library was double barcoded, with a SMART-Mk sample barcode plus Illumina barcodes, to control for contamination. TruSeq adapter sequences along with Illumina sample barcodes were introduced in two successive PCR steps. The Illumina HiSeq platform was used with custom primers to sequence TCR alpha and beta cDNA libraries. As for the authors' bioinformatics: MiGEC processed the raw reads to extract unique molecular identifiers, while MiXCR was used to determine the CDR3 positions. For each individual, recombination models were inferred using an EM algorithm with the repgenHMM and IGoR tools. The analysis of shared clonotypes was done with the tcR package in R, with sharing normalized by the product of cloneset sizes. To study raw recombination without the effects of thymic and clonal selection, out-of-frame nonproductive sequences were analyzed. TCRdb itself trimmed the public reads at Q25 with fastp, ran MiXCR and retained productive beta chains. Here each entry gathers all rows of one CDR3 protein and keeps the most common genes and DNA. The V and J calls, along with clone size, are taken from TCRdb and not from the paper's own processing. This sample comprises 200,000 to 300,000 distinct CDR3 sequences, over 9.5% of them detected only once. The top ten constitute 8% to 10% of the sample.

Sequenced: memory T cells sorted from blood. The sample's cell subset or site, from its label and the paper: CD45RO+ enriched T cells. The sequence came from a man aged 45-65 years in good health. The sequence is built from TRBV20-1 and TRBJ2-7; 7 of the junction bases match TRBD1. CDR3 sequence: CSTDRWTYEQYF. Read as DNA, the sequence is TGCAGTACGGACAGGTGGACCTACGAGCAGTACTTC.